The 18 T cell receptor beta chains given below trace back to one sample, sequenced in a study of blood T cell repertoires in COVID-19. Clones were read by immunoSEQ multiplex PCR, and TCRdb kept only the in-frame ones, dropping some. Among 200,000 to 250,000 clones, around 89% were seen once, and the ten largest hold over 0.95%. The specimen sequenced was PBMCs or T cells enriched from blood (not recorded which). The receptors here all came from a man in his thirties or forties who had recovered from COVID-19.

The rearrangement links TRBV3-1 (or the pseudogene TRBV3-2) to TRBJ1-2, with D possibly matching TRBD1 (5 bases). The CDR3 has 13 residues. The germline CDR1 and CDR2 sequences are LGHDT and YNNKEL (reference sequence). V lost 4 bases and J 5 bases, leaving 11 bases between the germline ends. As DNA, the CDR3 is TGTGCCAGCAGCCCAAGGTCAGGGTATGGCTACACCTTC. Protein product: CASSPRSGYGYTF.

This sequence joins TRBV11-2 and TRBJ2-5; 8 bases align to TRBD1. Trimming took 5 bases from V and 1 from J; bases not matched to a gene: 3. The V gene's germline CDR1 is SGHAT and CDR2 FQNNGV. This CDR3 is built from 14 residues. CDR3 amino acids: CASSQGQAQETQYF. In nucleotides, the CDR3 is TGTGCCAGCAGCCAGGGACAGGCCCAAGAGACCCAGTACTTC. The variable domain in full, with the rest retrieved from reference TRBV11-2 and TRBJ2-5, is EAGVAQSPRYKIIEKRQSVAFWCNPISGHATLYWYQQILGQGPKLLIQFQNNGVVDDSQLPKDRFSAERLKGVDSTLKIQPAKLEDSAVYLCASSQGQAQETQYFGPGTRLLVL.

This chain links TRBV7-9 with TRBJ2-7, with D possibly matching TRBD1 (5 bases). Germline lookup yields CDR1 SEHNR and CDR2 FQNEAQ (reference sequence). This CDR3 is built from 13 residues. V was shortened by 6 bases and J by 2 bases, with 11 bases between the two germline ends. The CDR3: CASSQNRTYEQYF. The CDR3 region has the DNA TGTGCCAGCAGTCAAAACAGGACCTACGAGCAGTACTTC.

With respect to this clone: A junction end diverges from the germline sequence, so it may reflect a read error. This chain uses TRBV27 with TRBJ1-1; 9 positions match TRBD1. The CDR3 sequence is 16 residues long. Germline values: CDR1 MNHEY, CDR2 SMNVEV (reference sequence). Here the CDR3 reads CATSPRPGQGGDEAFF. Written as DNA, the CDR3 is TGTGCCACCAGTCCGAGGCCGGGACAGGGTGGGGATGAAGCTTTCTTT.

CDR3 loop: CASSQSVGESYGYTF. DNA of the CDR3: TGTGCCAGCAGCCAAAGTGTTGGGGAGTCCTATGGCTACACCTTC. This chain uses TRBV4-2 with TRBJ1-2; D unresolved. Looked up from germline, CDR1 is LGHNA and CDR2 is YNFKEQ. This CDR3 is 15 amino acids long. V lost 2 bases to trimming and J lost 4 bases, with 14 bases between them.

V is TRBV7-9 and J is TRBJ2-1; the D gene is possibly TRBD1 (6 bases). V shed 5 bases and J shed 4 bases, with 15 bases lying between them. Germline lookup yields CDR1 SEHNR and CDR2 FQNEAQ (reference sequence). The CDR3 covers 15 residues. The CDR3 nucleotides are TGTGCCAGCAGCCAAACCGAGGGGGTTTACAATGAGCAGTTCTTC. Translation: CASSQTEGVYNEQFF. The variable domain in full, completed from reference TRBV7-9 and TRBJ2-1, reads DTGVSQNPRHKITKRGQNVTFRCDPISEHNRLYWYRQTLGQGPEFLTYFQNEAQLEKSRLLSDRFSAERPKGSFSTLEIQRTEQGDSAMYLCASSQTEGVYNEQFFGPGTRLTVL.

The rearrangement links TRBV29-1 to TRBJ2-7, with TRBD1 matching 11 bases. This CDR3 spans 13 amino acids. Trimming cost V 5 bases and J 5 bases; bases outside gene matches: 5. CDR1 SQVTM and CDR2 ANQGSEA come from the germline V gene. The CDR3 bases are TGCAGCGTTCGGGACAGGGGGAGGGACGAGCAGTACTTC. It codes for CSVRDRGRDEQYF.

This rearrangement joins TRBV4-3 to TRBJ2-2, with TRBD2 matching over 8 bases. This CDR3 has 17 amino acids. The V gene's germline CDR1 is LGHNA and CDR2 YSLEER. V shed 3 bases and J 0 bases; nucleotides not matched to a gene: 6. CDR3 in amino acids: CASSQHLAGTNTGELFF. Written as DNA, the CDR3 is TGCGCCAGCAGCCAGCATTTAGCGGGGACGAACACCGGGGAGCTGTTTTTT.

The genes are TRBV12-3 or TRBV12-4 and TRBJ1-4, with D unresolved. This CDR3 has 12 amino acids. The ends were cut back, 6 bases at V and 6 bases at J, with 8 bases in the middle. In DNA form, the CDR3 reads TGTGCCAGCAGCCTCGGTTATGAAAAACTGTTTTTT. Translating it yields CASSLGYEKLFF.

V gene TRBV28 combines with J gene TRBJ2-7; 7 bases fit TRBD1. Germline V gene lookup returns CDR1 MDHEN and CDR2 SYDVKM. The CDR3 is made up of 13 amino acids. Losses at the gene ends were 6 bases for V and 0 bases for J; bases not matched to a gene: 2. The CDR3 loop reads CASRAGGSYEQYF. CDR3 DNA sequence: TGTGCCAGCAGGGCAGGGGGCTCCTACGAGCAGTACTTC. Looking up the rest from reference TRBV28 and TRBJ2-7 gives the full variable domain: DVKVTQSSRYLVKRTGEKVFLECVQDMDHENMFWYRQDPGLGLRLIYFSYDVKMKEKGDIPEGYSVSREKKERFSLILESASTNQTSMYLCASRAGGSYEQYFGPGTRLTVT.

CDR3 region: CASSYSRTGRLGYTF. The CDR3 nucleotides are TGTGCCAGCAGTTACTCTAGGACAGGGCGGTTGGGCTACACCTTC. The rearrangement uses TRBV6-5 and TRBJ1-2; 8 bases are a match to TRBD1. The V segment lost 0 bases and the J segment 8 bases; nucleotides outside the gene matches: 8. The CDR3 spans 15 residues. Per the germline V gene, CDR1 is MNHEY and CDR2 is SVGAGI.

The rearrangement uses TRBV11-2 and TRBJ2-7; 7 nucleotides align to TRBD2. CDR1 and CDR2 from the germline V gene are SGHAT and FQNNGV. The trim removed 1 base at V and 1 base at J, leaving 7 bases unmatched. This CDR3 is built from 16 residues. CDR3 nucleotides: TGTGCCAGCAGCTTAGGGACTAGTGGGGGGTCCTACGAGCAGTACTTC. Translation gives CASSLGTSGGSYEQYF.

This chain joins TRBV2 and TRBJ1-5; 11 bases line up with TRBD1. CDR1 and CDR2 (germline): SNHLY, FYNNEI. The CDR3 spans 14 residues. The V segment lost 4 bases and the J segment 7 bases; nucleotides outside the gene matches: 3. Here the CDR3 reads CASSGTGGGQPQHF. The CDR3 nucleotides are TGTGCCAGCAGTGGGACAGGGGGCGGACAGCCCCAGCATTTT. Looking up the rest from reference TRBV2 and TRBJ1-5 gives the full variable domain: EPEVTQTPSHQVTQMGQEVILRCVPISNHLYFYWYRQILGQKVEFLVSFYNNEISEKSEIFDDQFSVERPDGSNFTLKIRSTKLEDSAMYFCASSGTGGGQPQHFGDGTRLSIL.

This chain links TRBV29-1 with TRBJ1-1; 7 positions match TRBD1. Germline trimming cut 4 bases from V and 3 bases from J; bases unmatched to any gene: 11. Per the germline V gene, CDR1 is SQVTM and CDR2 is ANQGSEA. The CDR3 contains 15 residues. CDR3 loop: CSVAGTATPDTEAFF. In DNA form, the CDR3 reads TGCAGCGTTGCGGGGACAGCCACACCGGACACTGAAGCTTTCTTT.

This chain uses TRBV24-1 with TRBJ2-1, with 9 positions matching TRBD1. J gave up 6 bases and V 6 bases, and 11 bases lay outside the gene matches. CDR3 size: 16 residues. Germline V lookup: CDR1 KGHDR, CDR2 SFDVKD. The CDR3 spells CATSNEGQGRINEQFF. DNA for the CDR3: TGTGCCACCAGTAACGAGGGACAGGGAAGGATCAATGAGCAGTTCTTC.

This chain joins TRBV5-4 and TRBJ2-7, with TRBD2 matching 12 bases. Germline V gene sequence: CDR1 SGHNT, CDR2 YYREEE (reference sequence). Trimming removed 4 bases from V and 2 bases from J; junction bases left unmatched: 4. This CDR3 region has 15 residues. The CDR3 nucleotides read TGTGCCAGCAGCCCCCGGACTAGCGGGGCCTACGAGCAGTACTTC. Amino acids: CASSPRTSGAYEQYF.

The chain carries TRBV5-8 and TRBJ2-6; possible D gene TRBD1, 5 bases. This CDR3 is built from 18 residues. In germline, CDR1 is SGHTS, CDR2 YDEGEE. Deletions cut 0 bases from V and 1 base from J, with 14 bases between. The CDR3 reads CASSLGQGKLSGANVLTF. In DNA form, the CDR3 reads TGTGCCAGCAGCTTGGGGCAGGGTAAATTATCTGGGGCCAACGTCCTGACTTTC.

This chain uses TRBV21-1 with TRBJ2-2; TRBD2, the table's D call, was not compared with the DNA. TRBV21-1 is a pseudogene locus. This CDR3 is built from 16 residues. CDR3 sequence reads: CASSKELRGGTGELFF. The CDR3 DNA follows: TGTGCCAGCAGCAAAGAGTTGAGGGGGGGCACCGGGGAGCTGTTTTTT.